The rows below give T cell receptor beta chains drawn from one sample of a study of blood T cell repertoires in COVID-19. The assay was immunoSEQ multiplex PCR, and TCRdb's table has in-frame clones only and misses some. The sample includes 65,000 to 100,000 clones, nearly 90% of them seen just once. Material for sequencing was peripheral blood. These TCRs come from a man aged 50 to 59 with acute or convalescent COVID-19. CDR3s include the opening cysteine and the closing phenylalanine or tryptophan. Clone size is given for some rows only: seen once, a few or many times, or a class if the clone is expanded.

len: 15; abundance: .; j_gene: TRBJ2-7; v_gene: TRBV7-2; CDR3aa: CASSRTRQGTYEQYF
len: 12; abundance: .; j_gene: TRBJ1-1; v_gene: TRBV5-1; CDR3aa: CASSHGQGQAFF
len: 14; abundance: .; j_gene: TRBJ1-4; v_gene: TRBV28; CDR3aa: CASSLAGEREKLFF
len: 15; abundance: .; j_gene: TRBJ1-6; v_gene: TRBV15; CDR3aa: CATSREPGLNSPLHF
len: 15; abundance: .; j_gene: TRBJ2-5; v_gene: TRBV5-1; CDR3aa: CASSLTSSPGETQYF
len: 14; abundance: .; j_gene: TRBJ1-2; v_gene: TRBV28; CDR3aa: CASRPTDRAGGYTF
len: 13; abundance: .; j_gene: TRBJ1-2; v_gene: TRBV11-2; CDR3aa: CASSLAGLLSYTF
len: 13; abundance: .; j_gene: TRBJ1-2; v_gene: TRBV5-1; CDR3aa: CATARDRNYGYTF
len: 16; abundance: .; j_gene: TRBJ1-5; v_gene: TRBV18; CDR3aa: CASSISGDYSNQPQHF
len: 13; abundance: .; j_gene: TRBJ1-2; v_gene: TRBV24-1; CDR3aa: CATSDGGSDGYTF
len: 14; abundance: .; j_gene: TRBJ1-6; v_gene: TRBV15; CDR3aa: CATGQGDYNSPLHF
len: 14; abundance: .; j_gene: TRBJ1-5; v_gene: TRBV30; CDR3aa: CAWSHSQGGQPQHF
len: 13; abundance: .; j_gene: TRBJ1-4; v_gene: TRBV19; CDR3aa: CASSDQGNEKLFF
len: 16; abundance: .; j_gene: TRBJ2-1; v_gene: TRBV5-4; CDR3aa: CASSSSGGAYYNEQFF
len: 14; abundance: .; j_gene: TRBJ1-1; v_gene: TRBV9; CDR3aa: CASSVGELNTEAFF
len: 14; abundance: .; j_gene: TRBJ1-4; v_gene: TRBV7-2; CDR3aa: CASSLDRVNEKLFF
len: 15; abundance: .; j_gene: TRBJ2-5; v_gene: TRBV18; CDR3aa: CASSPLAGQQETQYF
len: 13; abundance: .; j_gene: TRBJ2-7; v_gene: TRBV11-2; CDR3aa: CASSGTRLGEQYF
len: 12; abundance: .; j_gene: TRBJ1-2; v_gene: TRBV29-1; CDR3aa: CSVAQGDYGYTF
len: 15; abundance: .; j_gene: TRBJ2-3; v_gene: TRBV5-1; CDR3aa: CASQELAGGTDTQYF
len: 14; abundance: .; j_gene: TRBJ2-3; v_gene: TRBV15; CDR3aa: CATSRWTSGDTQYF
len: 14; abundance: .; j_gene: TRBJ1-3; v_gene: TRBV9; CDR3aa: CASSYGTAGNTIYF
len: 14; abundance: .; j_gene: TRBJ1-2; v_gene: TRBV7-9; CDR3aa: CASSLADRAYGYTF
len: 18; abundance: once; j_gene: TRBJ2-5; v_gene: TRBV2; CDR3aa: CASSYRQGGTYRRETQYF
len: 14; abundance: .; j_gene: TRBJ1-1; v_gene: TRBV5-1; CDR3aa: CASSLTGSHTEAFF
len: 13; abundance: .; j_gene: TRBJ1-2; v_gene: TRBV2; CDR3aa: CASSGGGSYGYTF
len: 15; abundance: .; j_gene: TRBJ1-4; v_gene: TRBV5-1; CDR3aa: CASSLALGGSEKLFF
len: 14; abundance: once; j_gene: TRBJ1-2; v_gene: TRBV29-1; CDR3aa: CSVGAGGVDYGYTF
len: 15; abundance: .; j_gene: TRBJ1-3; v_gene: TRBV30; CDR3aa: CAWSVLSSRGNTIYF
len: 17; abundance: .; j_gene: TRBJ1-1; v_gene: TRBV30; CDR3aa: CAWRKTGREERWTEAFF
len: 13; abundance: .; j_gene: TRBJ1-1; v_gene: TRBV18; CDR3aa: CASSPSGGTEAFF
len: 17; abundance: .; j_gene: TRBJ2-5; v_gene: TRBV27; CDR3aa: CASSLNSRVSERETQYF
len: 17; abundance: .; j_gene: TRBJ1-3; v_gene: TRBV27; CDR3aa: CASRGVNGQPSGNTIYF
len: 17; abundance: .; j_gene: TRBJ1-5; v_gene: TRBV5-1; CDR3aa: CASSPEGQIAGDQPQHF
len: 14; abundance: .; j_gene: TRBJ2-2; v_gene: TRBV5-1; CDR3aa: CASKTSANTGELFF
len: 15; abundance: .; j_gene: TRBJ1-1; v_gene: TRBV5-1; CDR3aa: CASSFGSGADTEAFF
len: 17; abundance: .; j_gene: TRBJ1-3; v_gene: TRBV30; CDR3aa: CAWSVSRTEDSGNTIYF